The 14 T cell receptor beta chains given below trace back to one sample, sequenced in a study of shared clonotypes between healthy human individuals. Method: immunoSEQ multiplex PCR; TCRdb's copy keeps in-frame clones and lacks some. The sample consists of 2 million to 3 million clones, approximately 93% of them appearing once. Sequences were obtained from naive CD4+ T cells from PBMCs. Documented subset: CD45RA+ positively selected. The origin of the receptors is a man between 18 and 35 years old in good health. Some clones in this sample may be carry-over from other donors' samples.

V and J are TRBV7-2 and TRBJ2-3, with D possibly being TRBD1 (7 bases). Trimming took 1 base from V and 5 from J, leaving 19 bases between them. This CDR3 is 17 amino acids long. The germline V gene encodes CDR1 SGHTA and CDR2 FQGNSA. CDR3 residues: CASSLVGGGLVRDTQYF. The CDR3 DNA is TGTGCCAGCAGCTTAGTAGGAGGGGGCTTAGTAAGAGATACGCAGTATTTT.

The CDR3: CASTLLFF. DNA for the CDR3: TGTGCCAGCACCCTACTGTTCTTC. The chain links TRBV21-1 to TRBJ2-1; the D call TRBD2 from the table was never checked on the DNA. TRBV21-1 is shown as a pseudogene. The CDR3 contains 8 residues.

The chain employs TRBV27 and TRBJ2-5; D gene unclear. Germline V CDR1 and CDR2: MNHEY, SMNVEV (reference sequence). Trimming removed 5 bases from V and 0 bases from J, with 10 bases in between. This CDR3 spans 14 amino acids. The CDR3 DNA reads TGTGCCAGCAGTCCCCAACGGTACCAAGAGACCCAGTACTTC. It encodes CASSPQRYQETQYF.

V and J are TRBV28 and TRBJ2-3; TRBD2 might be the D (5 bases). The germline gives CDR1 MDHEN, CDR2 SYDVKM. The CDR3 sequence is 16 residues long. V was pared by 2 bases and J by 2 bases, with 14 bases between. The CDR3 bases are TGTGCCAGCAGTTTAATGGGCAGCGGTTACACAGATACGCAGTATTTT. Amino acids: CASSLMGSGYTDTQYF.

V usage is TRBV21-1 and J usage is TRBJ2-5; TRBD1 is taken as the D call from the table, unchecked against the DNA. TRBV21-1 corresponds to a pseudogene. This CDR3 is 12 amino acids long. The CDR3 region has the DNA TGTGCCAGCAGCGGCCCTCAAGAGACCCAGTACTTC. Residues: CASSGPQETQYF.

This sequence joins TRBV7-3 and TRBJ2-6; no firm D call. The CDR3 runs to 16 residues. Trimming removed 5 bases at V and 0 bases at J, with 11 bases between. Germline V lookup: CDR1 SGHTA, CDR2 FQGTGA. CDR3 sequence: CASSPYTVSGANVLTF. In nucleotides, the CDR3 is TGTGCCAGCAGCCCCTATACAGTCTCTGGGGCCAACGTCCTGACTTTC.

The rearrangement links TRBV7-6 to TRBJ1-3, with D uncertain. Trimming removed 2 bases at V and 0 bases at J, with 17 bases between. CDR1 is SGHVS, CDR2 FNYEAQ, per germline. This CDR3 is 18 amino acids long. The CDR3 DNA reads TGTGCCAGCAGCTTATACGCCTCCGGATGGTACTCTGGAAACACCATATATTTT. Translated, it gives CASSLYASGWYSGNTIYF. The whole variable domain, remainder taken from reference TRBV7-6 and TRBJ1-3, is GAGVSQSPRYKVTKRGQDVALRCDPISGHVSLYWYRQALGQGPEFLTYFNYEAQQDKSGLPNDRFSAERPEGSISTLTIQRTEQRDSAMYRCASSLYASGWYSGNTIYFGEGSWLTVV.

The V and J genes are TRBV9 and TRBJ2-4; TRBD2 matches 7 bases. Germline V gene sequence: CDR1 SGDLS, CDR2 YYNGEE. CDR3 length equals 18 residues. V shed 3 bases and J 3 bases; nucleotides not matched to a gene: 15. In nucleotides, the CDR3 is TGTGCCAGCAGCGCCCACGGGAGTCTAGCGGACTACAAAAACATTCAGTACTTC. This gives the protein CASSAHGSLADYKNIQYF.

This chain joins TRBV6-1 and TRBJ2-7; TRBD1 agrees at 9 bases. The V gene's germline CDR1 is MNHNS and CDR2 SASEGT. The CDR3 is 15 residues long. The junction had 8 bases not matched to a gene; V was cut back by 5 bases and J by 3 bases. The CDR3 spells CASSRARDRVYEQYF. The CDR3 DNA is TGTGCCAGCAGTCGAGCCCGGGACAGGGTCTACGAGCAGTACTTC.

The rearrangement joins TRBV6-1 to TRBJ1-5, with D uncertain. From germline, CDR1 is MNHNS and CDR2 SASEGT. Between the trimmed V and J ends, which lost 3 bases and 5 bases, there was a span of 5 bases. The CDR3 length is 12 residues. In DNA form, the CDR3 reads TGTGCCAGCAGTGACAGTTATCAGCCCCAGCATTTT. It translates to CASSDSYQPQHF.

V usage is TRBV14 and J usage is TRBJ2-2; the D is unclear. Deletions cut 3 bases from V and 5 bases from J, with 19 bases between. Germline assignment: CDR1 SGHDN and CDR2 FVKESK. CDR3 length equals 17 residues. CDR3 amino acids: CASSHRSSLRGTGELFF. In DNA form, the CDR3 reads TGTGCCAGCAGCCATAGGAGTTCTCTGCGAGGAACCGGGGAGCTGTTTTTT.

This chain uses TRBV5-4 with TRBJ2-5; 7 nucleotides agree with TRBD1. CDR1 and CDR2 (germline): SGHNT, YYREEE (reference sequence). The CDR3 has 15 amino acids. V was pared by 4 bases and J by 0 bases, with 6 bases of the junction left unmatched. CDR3 protein: CASSAMTGYQETQYF. The CDR3 DNA reads TGTGCCAGCAGCGCAATGACAGGGTACCAAGAGACCCAGTACTTC. Full variable domain (rest looked up from reference TRBV5-4 and TRBJ2-5): ETGVTQSPTHLIKTRGQQVTLRCSSQSGHNTVSWYQQALGQGPQFIFQYYREEENGRGNFPPRFSGLQFPNYSSELNVNALELDDSALYLCASSAMTGYQETQYFGPGTRLLVL.

This clone appeared once. The chain couples TRBV14 to TRBJ2-3, with TRBD2 matching over 8 bases. Looked up from germline, CDR1 is SGHDN and CDR2 is FVKESK. The junction had 7 bases not matched to a gene; V was cut back by 2 bases and J by 0 bases. The CDR3 totals 17 residues. CDR3 loop: CASSQPPTSGSTDTQYF. The CDR3 nucleotides are TGTGCCAGCAGCCAACCCCCCACTAGCGGTAGCACAGATACGCAGTATTTT.

The chain couples TRBV6-1 to TRBJ1-1; D is ambiguous. The CDR3 has 15 residues. The germline V gene encodes CDR1 MNHNS and CDR2 SASEGT. Trimming took 6 bases from V and 0 from J, leaving 14 bases between them. The CDR3 loop is CASRREGFMNTEAFF. For the CDR3, the DNA is TGTGCCAGCAGAAGAGAAGGGTTCATGAACACTGAAGCTTTCTTT.